This T cell receptor (beta chain) is from a study of shared clonotypes between healthy human individuals. There are 15 residues in the CDR3. Study-level findings and limits: Some clonotypes were shared by all four sorted-subset donors, while others were not shared. The non-shared ones had lower generation probabilities than the shared ones. Expectations were that clonotype sharing among donors would be affected by sequencing depth. Clonotype sharing across a handful of donors was observed for around 5% of naive CD4 clonotypes.

Concerning this clone itself: Its antigen is undetermined.

In the source study's methods: Filtering differed for immunoSEQ, which gave only junction sequences without quality scores. The method was immunoSEQ multiplex PCR; TCRdb's version includes in-frame clones alone and lacks a portion of them. V and J calls plus clone size are reproduced from that table; the DNA served to infer D and trimming. The sample shows 2,500,000 or so clones, 80% to 95% of them seen only once. This clonotype was obtained from a man younger than 30 in good health. Some clones in this sample may be carry-over from other donors' samples. This chain uses TRBV12-2 with TRBJ2-7; the table's D call, TRBD2, was not checked against the DNA. TRBV12-2 is a documented pseudogene. Sequencing was done on a sample of naive CD4+ T cells from PBMCs. The subset is: CD45RA+ positively selected. The CDR3 DNA is TGTGCAAGTCGCCCCACCCCGTTACGGGTAGACGAGCAGTACTTC. Protein sequence: CASRPTPLRVDEQYF.